The entry below describes one T cell receptor beta chain. No antigen is known for it. There are no base qualities to consult, and no much larger clone falls within one base. For deep sequencing, PBMC libraries mostly used approximately 0.45 ug of input genomic DNA, with six replicates for each sample. TCRbeta libraries were prepared with the immunoSEQ hsTCRbeta kit according to the manufacturer's instructions. The finished libraries were brought together in one pool at about 2.8 nM, which was then read using an Illumina NovaSeq 6000 S4 flow cell. The paper's processing steps were these. Raw data preprocessing and quality control were performed with the immunoSEQ Analyzer. The analysis was limited to productive rearrangements, and each clonotype was defined by a unique CDR3 amino acid sequence. Using the R package tcR, the researchers computed the Gini-Simpson index as their estimate of repertoire clonality. Student's t test was used to compare Gini indices, while Pearson correlation assessed associations with tumor size change. TCRdb provides this immuneACCESS table in a form limited to in-frame rearrangements. Some clones are lacking; in checked studies, under half of them reflect an unresolved V gene, and why the rest are absent is not known. V, J and clone size are those of that table, while D and trimming were read from the DNA. The table for this sample lists more than 13,000 clones; approximately 73% of them were counted only once. Clones ranked in the top ten supply around 2.8% of the sample.

The time point tag for this specimen amounts to: after neoadjuvant nivolumab, at surgical resection. Patients were newly diagnosed with stage II-IVA oral cavity squamous cell carcinoma and had received no prior systemic or radiation treatment. The cohort was composed of patients with HPV-negative, locally advanced oral cavity squamous cell carcinoma. Peripheral blood mononuclear cells were analyzed directly, without maintenance or expansion in culture. The samples were drawn from a longitudinal correlative study tied to a single-arm phase II trial testing neoadjuvant nivolumab in oral cavity squamous cell carcinoma. Genomic DNA-based TCRbeta sequencing was performed on subject-matched pre- and post-treatment PBMCs and tumors from three responders and three non-responders. Peripheral blood mononuclear cells were collected before nivolumab treatment and were collected again after treatment, at the time of surgery. The Maxwell RSC DNA from Cells kit was used to isolate genomic DNA from PBMCs.

The data originate from a study of neoadjuvant anti-PD-1 for oral cavity cancer (dated by TCRdb to the early 2020s). Broadly, across the study: Before undergoing curative-intent surgical resection, most patients got three to four biweekly nivolumab doses at 3 mg/kg. For patients who did not progress, a fourth nivolumab dose was given around day 43, followed by definitive surgical resection on days 50-56. Responders were defined as patients with complete response, partial response or stable disease by RECIST 1.1; non-responders were defined as patients with progression. The parent correlative cohort had about 11 patients and a response rate of approximately 30%.

The full study reports these points: Higher pretreatment blood Treg/Th17 ratios correlated with both higher pretreatment blood TCRbeta clonality and lower post-treatment tumor TCRbeta clonality. After neoadjuvant nivolumab, non-responders showed significantly higher T cell clonality (Gini index) in PBMCs than responders did. Only a few patients per response group were included in the TCR analyses, and larger cohorts for validation were called for by the authors.

V trim: 1 base; J trim: 3 bases; unmatched bases: 5. The germline V gene (reference sequence) sets CDR1 to SGHAT and CDR2 to FQDESV. The CDR3 holds 15 amino acids from the cysteine to the phenylalanine. This entry keeps only the CDR3 DNA: 45 bases, framed from base 1. This chain joins TRBV11-1 to TRBJ1-2; a stretch of 7 junction bases matches TRBD1. Source: PBMCs, taken after nivolumab (anti-PD-1) treatment. This sequence originates from a person aged 40 to 85 with oral cavity squamous cell carcinoma. The sequence in DNA is TGTGCCAGCAGCTTAGAGACAGGGAACGACTATGGCTACACCTTC. Its protein reads: CASSLETGNDYGYTF.